This TCR beta chain was observed in a study of a mutant IDH1 vaccine in newly diagnosed glioma. Profiling relied on immunoSEQ multiplex PCR, and the TCRdb table lists in-frame clones only, not all of them. The sample lists 40,000 to 45,000 clones, 65% to 90% seen once, with approximately 4.7% in the top ten. Findings and caveats of the study: Among top peripheral T cell clonotypes, changes seemed unrelated to pseudoprogression.

The time point is: week 35, safety follow-up. Each dose of the vaccine consisted of 300 ug of mutant IDH1 20-mer peptide, with topical imiquimod. Germline V gives CDR1 SGDLS, CDR2 YYNGEE. The CDR3 spans 14 residues. After removal of 0 bases from V and 8 bases from J, the junction contained 6 bases not matched to a gene. Notes on this clone: Its target is unknown.

This chain uses TRBV9 with TRBJ2-3, with 7 bases matching TRBD2. The specimen was PBMCs, collected from a glioma patient whose treatment included an IDH1 peptide vaccine. The TCR was taken from a woman aged 40-49 years with glioma. Some clones in this sample may be carry-over from other donors' samples. CDR3 residues: CASSVVLGGGTQYF. The CDR3 nucleotides read TGTGCCAGCAGCGTAGTGCTGGGCGGGGGTACGCAGTATTTT.